The clone carrying this T cell receptor beta chain has just one count. The PCR was carried out with 60 Vbeta primers and 13 Jbeta primers. Libraries were prepared by immunoSEQ multiplex PCR; TCRdb keeps only in-frame clonotypes and omits some of them. Of more than 200,000 clones in the sample, about 81% were seen once. The data belong to a study of cytomegalovirus exposure and HLA in healthy donors. Sequencing was done on a sample of PBMCs. The TCR sequence derives from a middle-aged man in good health and CMV-seropositive.

The CDR3 protein is CASSFMTRGNEQFF. The CDR3 region has the DNA TGTGCCAGCAGCTTTATGACTAGAGGCAATGAGCAGTTCTTC. This chain joins TRBV7-6 and TRBJ2-1; maybe TRBD2 (6 bases). Germline assignment: CDR1 SGHVS and CDR2 FNYEAQ. The CDR3 totals 14 residues. V lost 3 bases to trimming and J lost 6 bases, with 12 bases between them.